The 27 T cell receptor beta chains below come from one sample, sequenced in a study of cytomegalovirus exposure and HLA in healthy donors. Using immunoSEQ multiplex PCR, the repertoire was profiled, and TCRdb retains in-frame clones only, with some absent. The profile covers 100,000 to 150,000 clones, with just under 90% appearing a single time and approximately 3.3% taken by the ten largest. Sequencing used PBMCs. These receptors were taken from a man aged 30-40 years in good health and CMV-seronegative.

V usage is TRBV28 and J usage is TRBJ2-3; the match to TRBD1 covers 9 bases. Germline values: CDR1 MDHEN, CDR2 SYDVKM. This CDR3 has 17 residues. V was pared by 7 bases and J by 3 bases, with 14 bases of the junction left unmatched. Here the CDR3 reads CASMLGQGWMRTDTQYF. As DNA, the CDR3 is TGTGCCAGCATGTTGGGACAGGGATGGATGAGGACAGATACGCAGTATTTT.

The table lists this clone with a few counts. The chain combines TRBV7-9 with TRBJ2-7, with TRBD2 matching 10 bases. The CDR3 totals 11 residues. In germline, CDR1 is SEHNR, CDR2 FQNEAQ (reference sequence). This CDR3 is CALQREGVQYF. DNA of the CDR3: TGTGCTCTGCAGCGGGAGGGGGTCCAGTACTTC.

The chain couples TRBV5-4 to TRBJ2-3, with TRBD2 identical over 10 bases. Germline CDR1 is SGHNT and CDR2 is YYREEE (reference sequence). V lost 4 bases and J lost 5; bases outside the gene matches: 10. CDR3 size: 16 residues. The CDR3 nucleotides read TGTGCCAGCAGCATAGCGGGGGGCCCTACGTTAGATACGCAGTATTTT. It specifies CASSIAGGPTLDTQYF.

This rearrangement joins TRBV4-1 to TRBJ2-3; 10 bases map to TRBD1. Trimming at V came to 1 base and at J to 2 bases, leaving 3 bases not matched to a gene. Germline CDR1 and CDR2: MGHRA and YSYEKL. The CDR3 has 16 amino acids. The CDR3 sequence is CASSQVGTGATDTQYF. The CDR3, as DNA: TGCGCCAGCAGCCAAGTGGGGACAGGGGCCACAGATACGCAGTATTTT.

The V gene is TRBV18, the J gene TRBJ2-7; unclear D gene. Germline-derived CDR1 and CDR2 are KGHSH and LQKENI. V lost 5 bases to trimming and J lost 8 bases, with 19 bases between them. There are 14 residues in the CDR3. CDR3 coding DNA: TGTGCCAGCTCATTTTCGACATACGAACGGCAGCAGTACTTC. Protein product: CASSFSTYERQQYF.

This clone was counted once. This sequence joins TRBV4-3 and TRBJ2-2, with 8 bases fitting TRBD1. Per the germline V gene, CDR1 is LGHNA and CDR2 is YSLEER. The V gene end was trimmed by 5 bases and the J gene end by 4 bases; junction bases not matched to a gene: 15. The length of the CDR3 is 18 residues. CDR3 in amino acids: CASSTYPVRTGITGELFF. The CDR3, as DNA: TGCGCCAGCAGCACCTACCCAGTCAGGACAGGGATCACCGGGGAGCTGTTTTTT.

V and J are TRBV9 and TRBJ1-5; a possible D gene is TRBD1 (6 bases). Germline CDR1 reads SGDLS; CDR2 reads YYNGEE. Trimming stripped 3 bases from V and 2 bases from J, with 12 bases between. The CDR3 has 15 residues. The CDR3 reads CASSAGGGGNQPQHF. As DNA, the CDR3 is TGTGCCAGCAGCGCCGGGGGGGGCGGCAATCAGCCCCAGCATTTT. Looking up the rest from reference TRBV9 and TRBJ1-5 gives the full variable domain: DSGVTQTPKHLITATGQRVTLRCSPRSGDLSVYWYQQSLDQGLQFLIQYYNGEERAKGNILERFSAQQFPDLHSELNLSSLELGDSALYFCASSAGGGGNQPQHFGDGTRLSIL.

This clone was observed once. V usage is TRBV19 and J usage is TRBJ2-2, with 7 nucleotides matching TRBD1. The V and J ends lost 5 bases and 1 base, in that order; junction bases with no gene match: 10. CDR1 LNHDA and CDR2 SQIVND come from the germline V gene (reference sequence). This CDR3 contains 17 residues. The CDR3 DNA reads TGTGCCAGTAGTTCCCTTGGTAGGGGGCTGAACACCGGGGAGCTGTTTTTT. It is translated as CASSSLGRGLNTGELFF.

V usage is TRBV4-3 and J usage is TRBJ2-1; 8 nucleotides match TRBD1. The CDR3 covers 18 residues. The germline V gene encodes CDR1 LGHNA and CDR2 YSLEER. V lost 3 bases, J lost 10 bases, and 20 bases stayed unmatched. Here the CDR3 reads CASSHLIDSPGQAREQFF. CDR3 nucleotides: TGCGCCAGCAGCCATCTAATCGACTCTCCGGGACAGGCTCGGGAGCAGTTCTTC.

This clone was detected a few times. The rearrangement uses TRBV7-6 and TRBJ1-6; maybe TRBD1 (6 bases). The CDR3 is 14 residues long. Germline values: CDR1 SGHVS, CDR2 FNYEAQ. V was cut by 5 bases and J by 10 bases, with 15 bases left in between. The CDR3 nucleotides are TGTGCCAGCAGCGAGGACAGTGGGCGATCACCCCTCCACTTT. Encoded protein: CASSEDSGRSPLHF.

The rearrangement uses TRBV5-1 and TRBJ1-3, with TRBD1 matching 7 bases. CDR1 SGHRS and CDR2 YFSETQ come from the germline V gene. The CDR3 extends over 17 amino acids. Germline trimming cut 4 bases from V and 0 bases from J; bases unmatched to any gene: 10. Here the CDR3 reads CASSPGTGAFSGNTIYF. The CDR3 coding sequence is TGCGCCAGCAGCCCGGGAACAGGGGCCTTCTCTGGAAACACCATATATTTT. Full variable domain (missing parts from reference TRBV5-1 and TRBJ1-3): KAGVTQTPRYLIKTRGQQVTLSCSPISGHRSVSWYQQTPGQGLQFLFEYFSETQRNKGNFPGRFSGRQFSNSRSEMNVSTLELGDSALYLCASSPGTGAFSGNTIYFGEGSWLTVV.

The rearrangement uses TRBV5-1 and TRBJ1-1, with 9 nucleotides matching TRBD1. V trimming: 1 base; J trimming: 4 bases; junction bases outside the gene matches: 8. CDR3 length: 16 amino acids. Looked up from germline, CDR1 is SGHRS and CDR2 is YFSETQ. The CDR3 DNA reads TGCGCCAGCAGCTTGCGGGGCAGACAGGGGGTCACTGAAGCTTTCTTT. Amino acids: CASSLRGRQGVTEAFF.

This clone showed up just a few times. This sequence joins TRBV19 and TRBJ2-7, with TRBD1 matching 9 bases. Trimming took 3 bases from V and 6 from J; bases not matched to a gene: 6. CDR1 and CDR2 (germline): LNHDA, SQIVND (reference sequence). The CDR3 length is 14 residues. CDR3 sequence reads: CASSISGQGGEQYF. CDR3 coding DNA: TGTGCCAGTAGTATCTCGGGACAGGGAGGCGAGCAGTACTTC.

V is TRBV6-5 and J is TRBJ1-6; TRBD1 aligns across 9 bases. V trimming: 6 bases; J trimming: 4 bases; junction bases outside the gene matches: 4. There are 15 residues in the CDR3. Germline V gene sequence: CDR1 MNHEY, CDR2 SVGAGI. The CDR3 DNA follows: TGTGCCAGCAGAGGACAGGGGCTATATAATTCACCCCTCCACTTT. The encoded protein is CASRGQGLYNSPLHF.

The J gene is TRBJ1-1, the V gene TRBV9; D gene ambiguous. This CDR3 is built from 15 residues. The V gene lost 0 bases and the J gene lost 4 bases, with 13 bases spanning the gap. Germline V gives CDR1 SGDLS, CDR2 YYNGEE. The chain's CDR3 is CASSVGPDGSTEAFF. In DNA, the CDR3 is TGTGCCAGCAGCGTAGGGCCGGACGGGAGCACTGAAGCTTTCTTT.

V and J are TRBV5-1 and TRBJ2-5; D is possibly TRBD2 (7 bases). Trimming stripped 5 bases from V and 4 bases from J, with 18 bases between. This CDR3 is built from 15 residues. In germline, CDR1 is SGHRS, CDR2 YFSETQ. CDR3 nucleotide sequence: TGCGCCAGCAGAGTTGGGGGGGCATCCGGAGAGACCCAGTACTTC. Amino acid sequence: CASRVGGASGETQYF.

This clone came up once. The chain has TRBV7-9 and TRBJ1-4; D not certain. The CDR3 loop spans 13 amino acids. Germline V gene data show CDR1 as SEHNR and CDR2 as FQNEAQ (reference sequence). Trimming took off 5 bases at V and 8 bases at J, with 12 bases between the two ends. The CDR3 loop is CASSPTSGEKLFF. CDR3 nucleotide sequence: TGTGCCAGCAGCCCCACGTCGGGGGAAAAACTGTTTTTT.

This clone was detected only once. The chain combines TRBV27 with TRBJ2-7, with TRBD1 identical over 9 bases. Trimming took 3 bases from V and 1 from J; bases not matched to a gene: 1. The germline gives CDR1 MNHEY, CDR2 SMNVEV (reference sequence). The CDR3 has 14 residues. The DNA for the CDR3 is TGTGCCAGCAGTTTCGGGACAGGGTCCTACGAGCAGTACTTC. Amino acid sequence: CASSFGTGSYEQYF.

This clone was observed a few times. This chain joins TRBV6-5 and TRBJ2-3; 7 bases line up with TRBD1. CDR1 is MNHEY and CDR2 is SVGAGI in the germline V gene. J gave up 3 bases and V 4 bases, and 7 bases lay outside the gene matches. CDR3 size: 15 residues. The CDR3 region is CASSFNYRGTDTQYF. For the CDR3, the DNA is TGTGCCAGCAGTTTTAATTACAGGGGAACAGATACGCAGTATTTT.

The chain joins TRBV19 to TRBJ2-1, with D perhaps TRBD2 (5 bases). The CDR3 is made up of 15 amino acids. Germline V CDR1 and CDR2: LNHDA, SQIVND (reference sequence). Trimming cost V 4 bases and J 4 bases, with 14 bases left between them. CDR3 bases: TGTGCCAGTAGTACCCTCCGGGGTAGTTACAATGAGCAGTTCTTC. It encodes CASSTLRGSYNEQFF.

The chain links TRBV10-2 to TRBJ2-3, with 7 bases matching TRBD1. With V trimmed by 7 bases and J by 2 bases, 15 bases remained unmatched. CDR1 is WSHSY, CDR2 SAAADI, per germline. CDR3 length: 17 residues. DNA for the CDR3: TGCGCCAGCACGACCTACCGGGACAGAAGATCCACAGATACGCAGTATTTT. It codes for CASTTYRDRRSTDTQYF.

The rearrangement links TRBV11-2 to TRBJ1-6; D is ambiguous. The CDR3 consists of 16 residues. V lost 1 base, J lost 0 bases, and 7 bases lay in between. CDR1 is SGHAT, CDR2 FQNNGV, per germline. CDR3 amino acids: CASSLGQYSYNSPLHF. The CDR3 region has the DNA TGTGCCAGCAGCTTAGGCCAGTACTCCTATAATTCACCCCTCCACTTT.

The V gene is TRBV4-1, the J gene TRBJ2-1; 7 positions match TRBD2. Per germline, CDR1 MGHRA and CDR2 YSYEKL. The CDR3 has 16 amino acids. Unmatched junction bases numbered 17, after V lost 0 bases and J lost 15 bases. The DNA for the CDR3 is TGCGCCAGCAGCCAAGATGGCGGAGGGCGGCGGGGGAAATGGTTCTTC. Translation gives CASSQDGGGRRGKWFF.

The genes are TRBV9 and TRBJ2-2, with 8 bases aligning to TRBD1. Trimming took 3 bases from V and 6 from J; bases not matched to a gene: 1. The CDR3 contains 13 residues. Germline V gives CDR1 SGDLS, CDR2 YYNGEE. CDR3 in DNA: TGTGCCAGCAGCGGACAGGGGCCCGGGGAGCTGTTTTTT. This translates into CASSGQGPGELFF.

In this sample, this clone turned up many times. The rearrangement links TRBV21-1 to TRBJ2-3; the listed D gene, TRBD2, was not tested against the DNA. TRBV21-1 is tagged as a pseudogene. CDR3 size: 13 residues. The CDR3 loop reads CASSGGATDTQYF. Here the CDR3 DNA reads TGTGCCAGCAGCGGGGGGGCCACAGATACGCAGTATTTT.

The gene calls are TRBV28 and TRBJ1-2, with a weak D call TRBD1 (5 bases). The germline V gene encodes CDR1 MDHEN and CDR2 SYDVKM. The V end lost 5 bases, the J end lost 5 bases, and 12 bases lay between the germline ends. CDR3 length: 13 amino acids. Here the CDR3 DNA reads TGTGCCAGCAGTCCTCAGGGAGGTTATGGCTACACCTTC. This translates into CASSPQGGYGYTF.

This clone was seen a few times. The chain uses TRBV7-9 and TRBJ1-2, with D perhaps TRBD1 (6 bases). The V end lost 1 base, the J end lost 4 bases, and 13 bases lay between the germline ends. This CDR3 is built from 15 residues. The germline CDR1 and CDR2 sequences are SEHNR and FQNEAQ (reference sequence). The CDR3 sequence is CASSLVWGRGYGYTF. CDR3 DNA sequence: TGTGCCAGCAGCTTAGTTTGGGGGCGCGGCTATGGCTACACCTTC.